This T cell receptor beta chain was captured in a study of cytomegalovirus exposure and HLA in healthy donors. Study findings and constraints: Confirmation in vitro established that three CMV-associated chains were specific for CMV antigens. Among TCR beta chains, those listed as cytomegalovirus-associated numbered under 200. Within the 130 or so validation repertoires, first-cohort TCR clusters tended to co-occur, according to a later analysis.

With regard to this clone: Its matching antigen is unknown.

V was clipped by 0 bases and J by 5 bases, with 19 bases between them. Germline V gives CDR1 LNHNV, CDR2 YYDKDF (reference sequence). The CDR3 length is 17 residues. The table came from immunoSEQ multiplex PCR; TCRdb's copy has only in-frame clones and leaves some out. The sample carries 300,000 to 350,000 clones, over 75% recorded once. The chain links TRBV15 to TRBJ1-1; D ambiguous. This TCR came from a man aged 30 to 45 in good health and CMV-seronegative. The sample comprised PBMCs. In DNA, the CDR3 is TGTGCCACCAGCAGAGACAGCCCCAGTCTGGAGTATACTGAAGCTTTCTTT. Protein product: CATSRDSPSLEYTEAFF.